This T cell receptor (beta chain) came from a study of T-cell memory formation after mild COVID-19. On the study more broadly: Largely, the TCR clusters proved donor specific.

About this clonotype itself: Its matching antigen is unknown.

Overall study results and limits: Pre-infection memory already had some responding clones, implying cross-reactive memory joined. CD4+ clones that contracted lay mainly in CM and EM; CD8+ ones lay in EMRA.

Via MiXCR, TCRdb re-called the 5' RACE reads, giving one row per CDR3 protein. The sample consists of 100,000 to 120,000 distinct CDR3 sequences, around 17% of them appearing once. The CDR3 is made up of 12 amino acids. Germline V gene data show CDR1 as KGHDR and CDR2 as SFDVKD. The V and J ends lost 2 bases and 4 bases respectively, with 2 bases between them. The clonotype originates from a man younger than 35 who had mild COVID-19 (a few samples of this study predate the infection). Cell type and time point are not known. Input material: PBMCs or a T cell subset sorted from them (not recorded which). The V gene is TRBV24-1, the J gene TRBJ1-5; D is undetermined. The CDR3 sequence: CATSDWNQPQHF. CDR3 DNA: TGTGCCACCAGTGATTGGAATCAGCCCCAGCATTTT.